Listed here are 14 T cell receptor beta chains from one sample, sequenced in a study of T cell responses to AZD1222 COVID-19 vaccine. Clones were sequenced by immunoSEQ multiplex PCR, and TCRdb holds only the in-frame ones, with some missing. Of just over 90,000 clones listed, around 89% are singletons. This specimen was peripheral blood, taken 28 days after the second AZD1222 dose. The source is an adult who received the AZD1222 COVID-19 vaccine.

The chain carries TRBV30 and TRBJ1-2; 8 bases are shared with TRBD1. Germline CDR1 and CDR2: GTSNPN and SVGIG (reference sequence). V was pared by 3 bases and J by 4 bases, with 4 bases of the junction left unmatched. The CDR3 is 13 amino acids. CDR3 protein: CAWSRDRPYGYTF. As DNA, the CDR3 is TGTGCCTGGAGCCGGGACAGGCCCTATGGCTACACCTTC.

This sequence joins TRBV30 and TRBJ1-5; D gene uncertain. Per the germline V gene, CDR1 is GTSNPN and CDR2 is SVGIG (reference sequence). The germline V and J ends were trimmed by 2 bases and 7 bases, with 12 bases remaining between them. CDR3 length: 13 amino acids. CDR3 DNA sequence: TGTGCCTGGAGTACTCGGGAAGGGCAGCCCCAGCATTTT. It translates to CAWSTREGQPQHF. The full variable domain, in which reference TRBV30 and TRBJ1-5 provide the parts outside the CDR3, is SQTIHQWPATLVQPVGSPLSLECTVEGTSNPNLYWYRQAAGRGLQLLFYSVGIGQISSEVPQNLSASRPQDRQFILSSKKLLLSDSGFYLCAWSTREGQPQHFGDGTRLSIL.

The chain has TRBV12-5 and TRBJ2-1, with TRBD1 identical over 9 bases. The CDR3 contains 13 residues. Trimming at V came to 7 bases and at J to 7 bases, leaving 5 bases not matched to a gene. Germline V lookup: CDR1 LGHNT, CDR2 FRNRAP. CDR3 region: CASALGQGNEQFF. The CDR3 coding sequence is TGTGCTAGTGCTCTGGGACAGGGTAATGAGCAGTTCTTC.

The CDR3 is CASRESGRVYEQYF. In nucleotides, the CDR3 is TGTGCCAGCAGGGAAAGCGGGAGAGTGTACGAGCAGTACTTC. The J gene is TRBJ2-7, the V gene TRBV3-1 (or the pseudogene TRBV3-2); TRBD2 matches at 8 bases. The J segment lost 4 bases and the V segment lost 6 bases, leaving 8 bases of the junction unmatched. This CDR3 region has 14 residues. The germline gives CDR1 LGHDT, CDR2 YNNKEL (reference sequence).

This chain uses TRBV30 with TRBJ1-5, with D hard to call. CDR3 size: 13 residues. Germline assignment: CDR1 GTSNPN and CDR2 SVGIG (reference sequence). V lost 2 bases to trimming and J lost 4 bases, with 9 bases between them. CDR3 sequence (DNA): TGTGCCTGGAGTAGGAGCTTGAATCAGCCCCAGCATTTT. Protein: CAWSRSLNQPQHF. The variable domain in full, completed from reference TRBV30 and TRBJ1-5, reads SQTIHQWPATLVQPVGSPLSLECTVEGTSNPNLYWYRQAAGRGLQLLFYSVGIGQISSEVPQNLSASRPQDRQFILSSKKLLLSDSGFYLCAWSRSLNQPQHFGDGTRLSIL.

The chain is built from TRBV11-2 and TRBJ1-1; D not resolved. Germline-derived CDR1 and CDR2 are SGHAT and FQNNGV. Trimming shortened V by 4 bases and J by 10 bases, and 22 bases separated the two germline ends. The CDR3 is made up of 15 amino acids. The CDR3 nucleotides read TGTGCCAGCAGCTCCCCGAGAGGGAGGATGCTAGGAGCTTTCTTT. It encodes CASSSPRGRMLGAFF.

V and J are TRBV6-5 and TRBJ1-6, with a tentative D call TRBD1 (5 bases). The germline V and J ends were trimmed by 6 bases and 14 bases, with 17 bases remaining between them. Germline V gene sequence: CDR1 MNHEY, CDR2 SVGAGI. The CDR3 totals 13 residues. CDR3 nucleotide sequence: TGTGCCAGCAGAAAAGAGGGGATTGGAGCCCTCCACTTT. Protein product: CASRKEGIGALHF.

The chain joins TRBV14 to TRBJ1-1; possible D gene TRBD1, 5 bases. Per germline, CDR1 SGHDN and CDR2 FVKESK. The length of the CDR3 is 13 residues. The V end lost 10 bases, the J end lost 4 bases, and 16 bases lay between the germline ends. The CDR3 coding sequence is TGTGCCATCAGGAATGGTGGGGGCACTGAAGCTTTCTTT. The encoded protein is CAIRNGGGTEAFF.

On this clone itself: Relative to the germline gene, one junction end is altered; a read error may explain this. The chain links TRBV9 to TRBJ2-2; D not certain. The V gene's germline CDR1 is SGDLS and CDR2 YYNGEE. This CDR3 spans 13 amino acids. DNA of the CDR3: TGTGCCAGCAGCGTGGGGAACCCCGGGGAGCTGTTTTTT. It is translated as CASSVGNPGELFF.

Points on this clone: Distinct nucleotide sequences in the sample also encode this CDR3. The chain uses TRBV7-2 and TRBJ1-2; tentative D call: TRBD1 (6 bases). V shed 5 bases and J shed 4 bases, with 14 bases lying between them. The CDR3 covers 14 residues. Germline V gene lookup returns CDR1 SGHTA and CDR2 FQGNSA. CDR3 protein: CASSPQTGLYGYTF. Here the CDR3 DNA reads TGTGCCAGCAGCCCGCAAACAGGGCTCTATGGCTACACCTTC.

V is TRBV19 and J is TRBJ2-2; 11 bases line up with TRBD2. The CDR3 contains 17 residues. The germline CDR1 and CDR2 sequences are LNHDA and SQIVND (reference sequence). Germline trimming cut 3 bases from V and 1 base from J; bases unmatched to any gene: 4. CDR3 nucleotides: TGTGCCAGTAGTATTAAGACTAGCGGGATGAACACCGGGGAGCTGTTTTTT. It encodes CASSIKTSGMNTGELFF. Full variable domain (outside the CDR3, taken from reference TRBV19 and TRBJ2-2): DGGITQSPKYLFRKEGQNVTLSCEQNLNHDAMYWYRQDPGQGLRLIYYSQIVNDFQKGDIAEGYSVSREKKESFPLTVTSAQKNPTAFYLCASSIKTSGMNTGELFFGEGSRLTVL.

The chain recombines TRBV30 with TRBJ1-2, with 7 bases fitting TRBD1. Germline lookup yields CDR1 GTSNPN and CDR2 SVGIG (reference sequence). The CDR3 is made up of 14 amino acids. V gave up 4 bases and J gave up 6 bases; unmatched junction bases: 11. The CDR3 DNA reads as TGTGCCTGGACGACAGGGAAGAATCATCATGGCTACACCTTC. Translating gives CAWTTGKNHHGYTF.

The rearrangement uses TRBV27 and TRBJ1-1; D is unresolved. The CDR3 has 14 amino acids. V was shortened by 5 bases and J by 0 bases, with 10 bases between the two germline ends. Germline loops: CDR1 MNHEY, CDR2 SMNVEV (reference sequence). The chain's CDR3 is CASSKQLMNTEAFF. The CDR3 DNA sequence: TGTGCCAGCAGTAAACAGCTAATGAACACTGAAGCTTTCTTT.

This clone was counted a single time. The V gene is TRBV2, the J gene TRBJ1-5; D gene ambiguous. The CDR3 extends over 15 amino acids. Germline values: CDR1 SNHLY, CDR2 FYNNEI. V shed 7 bases and J shed 2 bases, with 15 bases lying between them. CDR3 nucleotide sequence: TGTGCCAGCATGAAAGACCGACATGGCAATCAGCCCCAGCATTTT. As protein: CASMKDRHGNQPQHF.